These 9 T cell receptor beta chains were sequenced from one sample in a study of control samples from healthy donors and cancer patients. Clones were sequenced by immunoSEQ multiplex PCR, and TCRdb holds only the in-frame ones, with some missing. The sample lists roughly 90,000 clones, around 80% occurring once. Sequencing input: blood. Every receptor here comes from a woman between 55 and 75 years old in good health.

The sample holds one count of this clone. The gene calls are TRBV7-6 and TRBJ1-5; possibly TRBD1 for D (5 bases). This CDR3 is 13 amino acids long. V lost 4 bases and J 3 bases, leaving 7 bases between the germline ends. The germline gives CDR1 SGHVS, CDR2 FNYEAQ. The CDR3 DNA reads as TGTGCCAGCAGCTGGGGCGACAATCAGCCCCAGCATTTT. It translates to CASSWGDNQPQHF.

The chain couples TRBV4-1 to TRBJ2-4; D is perhaps TRBD1 or TRBD2 (5 bases each). The V end was cut by 4 bases, the J end by 6 bases, with 10 bases between. The CDR3 consists of 13 residues. Germline V lookup: CDR1 MGHRA, CDR2 YSYEKL. The CDR3 DNA sequence: TGCGCCAGCAGCCGATCCGGGGCAAACATTCAGTACTTC. This translates into CASSRSGANIQYF.

V gene TRBV11-2 combines with J gene TRBJ1-5; D possibly corresponds to TRBD1 (6 bases). The V and J ends lost 1 base and 4 bases respectively, with 11 bases between them. This CDR3 has 15 residues. CDR1 and CDR2 from the germline V gene are SGHAT and FQNNGV. The CDR3 here is CASSLVNRANQPQHF. CDR3 DNA: TGTGCCAGCAGCTTAGTCAACAGGGCTAATCAGCCCCAGCATTTT.

J is TRBJ2-3 and V is TRBV7-2; the match to TRBD2 covers 14 bases. Germline CDR1 is SGHTA and CDR2 is FQGNSA. J gave up 5 bases and V 0 bases, and 7 bases lay outside the gene matches. This CDR3 has 18 residues. In DNA, the CDR3 is TGTGCCAGCAGCTTAGCTGTGACTAGCGGGGGGGCACGAGATACGCAGTATTTT. Residues: CASSLAVTSGGARDTQYF.

This clone was counted only a few times. The chain is built from TRBV19 and TRBJ1-1, with D perhaps matching TRBD1 (6 bases). Germline-derived CDR1 and CDR2 are LNHDA and SQIVND (reference sequence). The CDR3 totals 16 residues. The V end lost 5 bases, the J end lost 0 bases, and 16 bases lay between the germline ends. In nucleotides, the CDR3 is TGTGCCAGTAGTTCGCCATACAGGGTGGTGAACACTGAAGCTTTCTTT. It encodes CASSSPYRVVNTEAFF.

This chain joins TRBV4-3 and TRBJ1-3; D is unresolved. This CDR3 region has 15 residues. Trimming shortened V by 0 bases and J by 8 bases, and 14 bases separated the two germline ends. Germline assignment: CDR1 LGHNA and CDR2 YSLEER. DNA for the CDR3: TGCGCCAGCAGCCAAGATTTACCCTCCGGGGACACCATATATTTT. This translates into CASSQDLPSGDTIYF.

This clone has a handful of counts. The chain carries TRBV28 and TRBJ1-5; perhaps TRBD1 as D (6 bases). The ends were cut back, 2 bases at V and 6 bases at J, with 14 bases in the middle. The germline CDR1 and CDR2 sequences are MDHEN and SYDVKM. CDR3 length: 15 residues. CDR3 protein: CASSLRGGMVQPQHF. As DNA, the CDR3 is TGTGCCAGCAGTTTAAGAGGGGGTATGGTTCAGCCCCAGCATTTT.

The chain is built from TRBV19 and TRBJ1-6; D is unclear. The CDR3 covers 16 residues. Per the germline V gene, CDR1 is LNHDA and CDR2 is SQIVND (reference sequence). The ends were cut back, 3 bases at V and 4 bases at J, with 13 bases in the middle. CDR3 loop: CASSIDGRAYNSPLHF. CDR3 coding DNA: TGTGCCAGTAGTATCGACGGACGGGCTTATAATTCACCCCTCCACTTT.

This clone appeared a single time. The V and J genes are TRBV6-5 and TRBJ1-2; possibly TRBD1 for D (5 bases). Germline V gene sequence: CDR1 MNHEY, CDR2 SVGAGI. The CDR3 contains 14 residues. Deletions cut 6 bases from V and 2 bases from J, with 13 bases between. The CDR3 reads CASRGVNSNYGYTF. CDR3 bases: TGTGCCAGCAGGGGGGTGAACAGCAACTATGGCTACACCTTC.